This TCR beta chain was documented in a study of T cell responses to AZD1222 COVID-19 vaccine. Study-wide results and caveats: Repertoire samples came only from after the peak T cell response.

TCRdb's table, derived via immunoSEQ multiplex PCR, lists solely in-frame clones and lacks some. The repertoire includes some 150,000 clones, approximately 90% of them detected once, and just under 7% sits in the top ten. The sample holds a few counts of this clone. Its antigen is not known. The clonotype originates from an adult who had recovered from COVID-19. The starting material was peripheral blood, obtained after recovery from COVID-19.

The chain's CDR3 is CASSPAADTYEQYF. The CDR3 DNA is TGTGCCAGCTCACCGGCAGCGGACACCTACGAGCAGTACTTC. The chain uses TRBV18 and TRBJ2-7; D may match TRBD1 or TRBD2 (5 bases each). The germline gives CDR1 KGHSH, CDR2 LQKENI. Trimming took off 3 bases at V and 2 bases at J, with 11 bases between the two ends. This CDR3 contains 14 residues.